These 29 T cell receptor beta chains came from one sample sequenced in a study of T cell changes during pregnancy in multiple sclerosis. Repertoires were generated with immunoSEQ multiplex PCR, while TCRdb's copy carries only in-frame clones and drops some. The repertoire includes about 76,000 clones, just under 95% of them detected once, and roughly 3.9% sits in the top ten. The specimen comprised peripheral blood, sampled after pregnancy. These receptors originate from a female donor in good health, enrolled as a control in a pregnancy study.

This clone has just one count. The chain joins TRBV2 to TRBJ2-7; D possibly corresponds to TRBD1 (5 bases). Germline loops: CDR1 SNHLY, CDR2 FYNNEI. Deletions cut 3 bases from V and 5 bases from J, with 5 bases between. This CDR3 spans 11 amino acids. The CDR3 DNA reads as TGTGCCAGCAGTGAGACAGACGAGCAGTACTTC. Translation: CASSETDEQYF.

This chain links TRBV5-1 with TRBJ1-4; 7 bases are a match to TRBD1. The CDR3 extends over 15 amino acids. Trimming at V came to 5 bases and at J to 3 bases, leaving 7 bases not matched to a gene. Germline V gene lookup returns CDR1 SGHRS and CDR2 YFSETQ. The CDR3 is CASSYWTGPNEKLFF. Here the CDR3 DNA reads TGCGCCAGCAGTTACTGGACAGGACCTAATGAAAAACTGTTTTTT. The variable domain in full, with the rest retrieved from reference TRBV5-1 and TRBJ1-4, is KAGVTQTPRYLIKTRGQQVTLSCSPISGHRSVSWYQQTPGQGLQFLFEYFSETQRNKGNFPGRFSGRQFSNSRSEMNVSTLELGDSALYLCASSYWTGPNEKLFFGSGTQLSVL.

The chain has TRBV2 and TRBJ2-5, with 8 bases that match TRBD2. Germline V gives CDR1 SNHLY, CDR2 FYNNEI. The V and J ends lost 2 bases and 2 bases, in that order; junction bases with no gene match: 1. This CDR3 region has 14 residues. The CDR3 DNA reads TGTGCCAGCAGTGAAAGCGGGGGACAAGAGACCCAGTACTTC. Protein: CASSESGGQETQYF.

The V gene is TRBV5-4, the J gene TRBJ2-1, with TRBD2 identical over 9 bases. With V trimmed by 5 bases and J by 6 bases, 0 bases remained unmatched. The CDR3 spans 12 residues. CDR1 is SGHNT, CDR2 YYREEE, per germline (reference sequence). The CDR3 loop reads CASRGLANEQFF. CDR3 in DNA: TGTGCCAGCAGGGGACTAGCCAATGAGCAGTTCTTC.

The rearrangement links TRBV6-1 to TRBJ1-1; D gene ambiguous. This CDR3 region has 16 residues. The germline V gene encodes CDR1 MNHNS and CDR2 SASEGT. The V gene lost 0 bases and the J gene lost 1 base, with 12 bases spanning the gap. The CDR3 DNA sequence: TGTGCCAGCAGTGAAGCGCGAGGAGGGAGGAACACTGAAGCTTTCTTT. Translation gives CASSEARGGRNTEAFF.

V gene TRBV5-4 combines with J gene TRBJ1-3, with D perhaps matching TRBD1 (6 bases). This CDR3 has 16 amino acids. CDR1 and CDR2 from the germline V gene are SGHNT and YYREEE (reference sequence). V was trimmed by 1 base and J by 0 bases, leaving 11 bases between them. The CDR3 sequence is CASSLWGHNSGNTIYF. The CDR3 region has the DNA TGTGCCAGCAGCTTGTGGGGACACAACTCTGGAAACACCATATATTTT. The whole variable domain, remainder taken from reference TRBV5-4 and TRBJ1-3, is ETGVTQSPTHLIKTRGQQVTLRCSSQSGHNTVSWYQQALGQGPQFIFQYYREEENGRGNFPPRFSGLQFPNYSSELNVNALELDDSALYLCASSLWGHNSGNTIYFGEGSWLTVV.

The rearrangement joins TRBV27 to TRBJ2-7; 7 bases match TRBD1. The J segment lost 7 bases and the V segment lost 3 bases, leaving 6 bases of the junction unmatched. This CDR3 has 13 amino acids. The V gene's germline CDR1 is MNHEY and CDR2 SMNVEV (reference sequence). CDR3 DNA: TGTGCCAGCAGTTTTCGGGACAGAAGGGAGCAGTACTTC. Protein: CASSFRDRREQYF.

The gene calls are TRBV28 and TRBJ2-7; TRBD2 agrees at 13 bases. Germline V CDR1 and CDR2: MDHEN, SYDVKM. The CDR3 is 12 amino acids. V lost 6 bases and J lost 7; bases outside the gene matches: 0. CDR3 amino acids: CASRGLAGEQYF. CDR3 nucleotide sequence: TGTGCCAGCAGGGGACTAGCGGGGGAGCAGTACTTC.

V is TRBV18 and J is TRBJ2-6; 11 bases are shared with TRBD1. CDR1 and CDR2 from the germline V gene are KGHSH and LQKENI. The CDR3 runs to 22 residues. The junction had 16 bases not matched to a gene; V was cut back by 3 bases and J by 0 bases. CDR3 residues: CASSPGGQGVLTINSGANVLTF. The CDR3 DNA reads as TGTGCCAGCTCACCCGGGGGACAGGGGGTCCTAACGATTAACTCTGGGGCCAACGTCCTGACTTTC. The variable domain in full, completed from reference TRBV18 and TRBJ2-6, reads NAGVMQNPRHLVRRRGQEARLRCSPMKGHSHVYWYRQLPEEGLKFMVYLQKENIIDESGMPKERFSAEFPKEGPSILRIQQVVRGDSAAYFCASSPGGQGVLTINSGANVLTFGAGSRLTVL.

The rearrangement links TRBV5-6 to TRBJ1-4; possibly TRBD1 for D (6 bases). The germline V gene has CDR1 SGHDT and CDR2 YYEEEE. CDR3 length: 15 residues. Trimming stripped 4 bases from V and 3 bases from J, with 13 bases between. The DNA for the CDR3 is TGTGCCAGCAGCCGAGGGACACCTTCTAATGAAAAACTGTTTTTT. This codes for CASSRGTPSNEKLFF.

The gene calls are TRBV14 and TRBJ1-4, with no clear D. The CDR3 loop spans 13 amino acids. V lost 1 base to trimming and J lost 7 bases, with 7 bases between them. Germline assignment: CDR1 SGHDN and CDR2 FVKESK. CDR3 region: CASSQGATEKLFF. The CDR3 bases are TGTGCCAGCAGCCAAGGGGCAACTGAAAAACTGTTTTTT.

The J gene is TRBJ2-1, the V gene TRBV9, with D maybe TRBD1 (5 bases). The V end was cut by 0 bases, the J end by 6 bases, with 16 bases between. The V gene's germline CDR1 is SGDLS and CDR2 YYNGEE. The length of the CDR3 is 16 residues. The DNA of the CDR3 is TGTGCCAGCAGCGTAGGGTCAGGGATGGTGGTCAATGAGCAGTTCTTC. Its translation: CASSVGSGMVVNEQFF.

V and J are TRBV19 and TRBJ2-1; 7 nucleotides match TRBD2. This CDR3 spans 16 amino acids. The germline V gene has CDR1 LNHDA and CDR2 SQIVND (reference sequence). Unmatched junction bases numbered 18, after V lost 6 bases and J lost 10 bases. The CDR3 sequence is CASSATSGTVQDEQFF. The DNA for the CDR3 is TGTGCCAGTAGCGCCACCAGCGGGACGGTTCAGGACGAGCAGTTCTTC.

This clone was counted only a few times. J is TRBJ2-1 and V is TRBV28; a possible D gene is TRBD1 (5 bases). Trimming took off 8 bases at V and 2 bases at J, with 13 bases between the two ends. The CDR3 is made up of 14 amino acids. Germline assignment: CDR1 MDHEN and CDR2 SYDVKM. CDR3 coding DNA: TGTGCCAGCTTGGAAGGGGATGCCTACAATGAGCAGTTCTTC. Translating it yields CASLEGDAYNEQFF.

The chain employs TRBV10-1 and TRBJ2-5; 10 bases fit TRBD1. Germline values: CDR1 WNHNN, CDR2 SYGVQD (reference sequence). The CDR3 has 17 amino acids. V gave up 0 bases and J gave up 2 bases; unmatched junction bases: 6. The CDR3 sequence: CASSESIGTGAQETQYF. Written as DNA, the CDR3 is TGCGCCAGCAGTGAGTCGATTGGGACAGGGGCACAAGAGACCCAGTACTTC.

This chain links TRBV15 with TRBJ2-7; 9 positions match TRBD1. Trimming took 1 base from V and 5 from J; bases not matched to a gene: 6. CDR1 and CDR2 (germline): LNHNV, YYDKDF (reference sequence). The CDR3 contains 15 residues. CDR3 DNA: TGTGCCACCAGCAGAGGGACAGGGGATAACGACGAGCAGTACTTC. Its protein product is CATSRGTGDNDEQYF. The full variable domain, rest sourced from reference TRBV15 and TRBJ2-7, is DAMVIQNPRYQVTQFGKPVTLSCSQTLNHNVMYWYQQKSSQAPKLLFHYYDKDFNNEADTPDNFQSRRPNTSFCFLDIRSPGLGDTAMYLCATSRGTGDNDEQYFGPGTRLTVT.

CDR3 DNA sequence: TGTGCCAGCAGTTACTCGGAGGCGAACTACGAGCAGTACTTC. Its protein is CASSYSEANYEQYF. The J gene is TRBJ2-7, the V gene TRBV6-6; D might be TRBD2 (5 bases). In germline, CDR1 is MNHNY, CDR2 SVGAGI (reference sequence). V lost 0 bases and J 3 bases, leaving 9 bases between the germline ends. The CDR3 contains 14 residues.

This chain joins TRBV27 and TRBJ1-5; D ambiguous. The CDR3 extends over 13 amino acids. CDR1 MNHEY and CDR2 SMNVEV come from the germline V gene (reference sequence). Deletions cut 4 bases from V and 4 bases from J, with 8 bases between. CDR3 residues: CASSYGMNQPQHF. CDR3 sequence (DNA): TGTGCCAGCAGTTACGGGATGAATCAGCCCCAGCATTTT.

J is TRBJ2-1 and V is TRBV7-9; tentatively, D is TRBD2 (6 bases). The ends were cut back, 1 base at V and 8 bases at J, with 12 bases in the middle. This CDR3 spans 14 amino acids. From germline, CDR1 is SEHNR and CDR2 FQNEAQ (reference sequence). In DNA form, the CDR3 reads TGTGCCAGCAGCTTAGAAGTGACTAGGGATGAGCAGTTCTTC. Protein: CASSLEVTRDEQFF.

This sequence joins TRBV6-5 and TRBJ2-2; TRBD2 aligns across 8 bases. Germline values: CDR1 MNHEY, CDR2 SVGAGI. J lost 5 bases, V lost 1 base, and 6 bases had no gene match. This CDR3 is built from 16 residues. The CDR3: CASSYWAGGATGELFF. CDR3 DNA sequence: TGTGCCAGCAGTTACTGGGCCGGGGGGGCGACCGGGGAGCTGTTTTTT.

This clone was seen only once. The V and J genes are TRBV28 and TRBJ2-3; D perhaps matches TRBD2 (5 bases). V lost 2 bases and J 7 bases, leaving 10 bases between the germline ends. The CDR3 is 13 amino acids. The germline gives CDR1 MDHEN, CDR2 SYDVKM. DNA for the CDR3: TGTGCCAGCAGTTTAGACGGGGATTATACGCAGTATTTT. Translated: CASSLDGDYTQYF.

V is TRBV9 and J is TRBJ2-5; the D gene is possibly TRBD1 (5 bases). This CDR3 is 13 amino acids long. Germline CDR1 and CDR2: SGDLS and YYNGEE. V shed 5 bases and J shed 1 base, with 9 bases lying between them. The CDR3 reads CASRTGVQETQYF. CDR3 in DNA: TGTGCCAGCAGAACAGGAGTCCAAGAGACCCAGTACTTC.

This clone has just a few counts. This CDR3 reads CASSVLISGANVLTF. CDR3 DNA: TGTGCCAGTAGTGTACTTATCTCTGGGGCCAACGTCCTGACTTTC. The chain links TRBV19 to TRBJ2-6; D remains ambiguous. The CDR3 contains 15 residues. The germline V gene encodes CDR1 LNHDA and CDR2 SQIVND (reference sequence). V lost 5 bases and J 0 bases, leaving 8 bases between the germline ends.

V is TRBV27 and J is TRBJ1-1, with a tentative D call TRBD1 (5 bases). The germline V gene encodes CDR1 MNHEY and CDR2 SMNVEV (reference sequence). The V and J ends lost 2 bases and 4 bases respectively, with 14 bases between them. The CDR3 extends over 15 amino acids. The CDR3 sequence: CASSLGAGIITEAFF. The CDR3 coding sequence is TGTGCCAGCAGTTTAGGGGCAGGGATAATCACTGAAGCTTTCTTT.

This sequence joins TRBV7-2 and TRBJ2-4, with 10 positions matching TRBD2. CDR3 length: 18 residues. V lost 1 base to trimming and J lost 5 bases; unmatched junction nucleotides: 11. Per germline, CDR1 SGHTA and CDR2 FQGNSA. In DNA, the CDR3 is TGTGCCAGCAGCTTAGAAGGGAAACTAGCGGGGCTCCAAAACATTCAGTACTTC. Translated, it gives CASSLEGKLAGLQNIQYF.

CDR3 residues: CASSISGQHLEQYF. As DNA, the CDR3 is TGTGCCAGCAGCATCTCGGGACAGCACCTCGAGCAGTACTTC. The chain couples TRBV7-2 to TRBJ2-7, with 7 bases fitting TRBD1. With V trimmed by 5 bases and J by 6 bases, 10 bases remained unmatched. The germline V gene has CDR1 SGHTA and CDR2 FQGNSA. CDR3 length: 14 amino acids.

The V call is TRBV29-1, the J call TRBJ2-7; the match to TRBD1 covers 8 bases. The germline V gene has CDR1 SQVTM and CDR2 ANQGSEA. This CDR3 contains 14 residues. V lost 5 bases and J lost 6; bases outside the gene matches: 12. The CDR3 region is CSVRGRQGAFEQYF. The CDR3 DNA reads as TGCAGCGTTAGGGGACGCCAGGGGGCTTTCGAGCAGTACTTC.

The chain is built from TRBV9 and TRBJ2-7, with D perhaps TRBD2 (6 bases). V was cut by 4 bases and J by 2 bases, with 13 bases left in between. Germline assignment: CDR1 SGDLS and CDR2 YYNGEE. CDR3 length: 14 residues. The CDR3 region has the DNA TGTGCCAGCAGCCCACGGGACTTAGCCTACGAGCAGTACTTC. Protein: CASSPRDLAYEQYF. Full variable domain (outside the CDR3, taken from reference TRBV9 and TRBJ2-7): DSGVTQTPKHLITATGQRVTLRCSPRSGDLSVYWYQQSLDQGLQFLIQYYNGEERAKGNILERFSAQQFPDLHSELNLSSLELGDSALYFCASSPRDLAYEQYFGPGTRLTVT.

The chain links TRBV18 to TRBJ1-2; 9 bases are a match to TRBD1. Germline-derived CDR1 and CDR2 are KGHSH and LQKENI. With 3 bases clipped from V and 3 bases from J, the junction kept 5 bases outside the gene matches. CDR3 length equals 15 residues. CDR3 protein: CASSPTGGEDYGYTF. The CDR3 nucleotides are TGTGCCAGCTCACCTACAGGGGGCGAGGACTATGGCTACACCTTC.